The 10 T cell receptor beta chains reported below all come from one sample, sequenced in a study of PD-1 blockade in classical Hodgkin lymphoma. Every patient had relapsed following autologous stem cell transplantation, and cohorts differed in brentuximab vedotin exposure. Clones were read by immunoSEQ multiplex PCR, and TCRdb kept only the in-frame ones, dropping some. The repertoire holds roughly 40,000 clones, with about 90% as singletons. The starting material was peripheral blood mononuclear cells (PBMCs), obtained at baseline. All receptors derive from a human donor with classical Hodgkin lymphoma.

This clone occurred a few times. CDR3 nucleotides: TGCGCCAGCAGCCAAGACTGGGCGACTGCAGATACGCAGTATTTT. Its protein product is CASSQDWATADTQYF. V and J are TRBV4-1 and TRBJ2-3; unclear D gene. Per germline, CDR1 MGHRA and CDR2 YSYEKL. Trimming pared 0 bases from V and 4 bases from J, leaving 11 bases between. CDR3 length: 15 residues.

V gene TRBV5-5 combines with J gene TRBJ2-4; perhaps TRBD1 as D (5 bases). The CDR3 has 17 residues. Germline CDR1 SGHKS, CDR2 YYEKEE (reference sequence). Trimming left V 2 bases short and J 0 bases short, with 15 bases between. The CDR3 sequence: CASSFLATALAKNIQYF. CDR3 nucleotide sequence: TGTGCCAGCAGCTTCCTTGCGACAGCCTTAGCCAAAAACATTCAGTACTTC.

This chain joins TRBV5-4 and TRBJ2-7, with 7 bases aligning to TRBD2. From germline, CDR1 is SGHNT and CDR2 YYREEE (reference sequence). This CDR3 region has 14 residues. The V and J ends lost 3 bases and 1 base, in that order; junction bases with no gene match: 4. CDR3 in amino acids: CASSSSGKSYEQYF. Written as DNA, the CDR3 is TGTGCCAGCAGCTCAAGCGGGAAGTCCTACGAGCAGTACTTC.

This chain links TRBV2 with TRBJ1-2; D uncertain. Germline CDR1 SNHLY, CDR2 FYNNEI. The CDR3 totals 13 residues. V was shortened by 2 bases and J by 12 bases, with 16 bases between the two germline ends. CDR3 residues: CASSESRPGGHTF. CDR3 coding DNA: TGTGCCAGCAGTGAATCTCGGCCGGGAGGACACACCTTC.

The J gene is TRBJ1-1, the V gene TRBV4-1; unclear D gene. The V and J ends lost 0 bases and 2 bases respectively, with 4 bases between them. The CDR3 totals 13 residues. Germline CDR1 MGHRA, CDR2 YSYEKL. This chain's CDR3 is CASSQDENTEAFF. CDR3 sequence (DNA): TGCGCCAGCAGCCAAGATGAAAACACTGAAGCTTTCTTT.

This clone appeared a few times. This chain uses TRBV18 with TRBJ1-5, with a possible D match to TRBD1 (5 bases). The germline V gene has CDR1 KGHSH and CDR2 LQKENI. The CDR3 is 13 residues long. V was trimmed by 8 bases and J by 2 bases, leaving 10 bases between them. The chain's CDR3 is CASGTMGNQPQHF. In nucleotides, the CDR3 is TGTGCCAGCGGGACGATGGGCAATCAGCCCCAGCATTTT.

The chain carries TRBV11-2 and TRBJ1-5, with TRBD1 as a possible D gene (6 bases). Germline V CDR1 and CDR2: SGHAT, FQNNGV. This CDR3 spans 18 amino acids. Trimming took off 1 base at V and 9 bases at J, with 25 bases between the two ends. This CDR3 is CASSLVTPRDTEPVPQHF. The DNA for the CDR3 is TGTGCCAGCAGCTTAGTAACCCCCCGGGACACCGAACCCGTGCCCCAGCATTTT.

The CDR3 region has the DNA TGCGCCAGCAGCTTTGAGGCCAACAGGGGTGAGACCCAGTACTTC. It is translated as CASSFEANRGETQYF. V and J are TRBV5-1 and TRBJ2-5, with TRBD1 matching over 7 bases. The V and J ends lost 2 bases and 5 bases, in that order; junction bases with no gene match: 9. Germline CDR1 is SGHRS and CDR2 is YFSETQ. The CDR3 totals 15 residues. The complete variable domain, with remaining parts taken from reference TRBV5-1 and TRBJ2-5, reads KAGVTQTPRYLIKTRGQQVTLSCSPISGHRSVSWYQQTPGQGLQFLFEYFSETQRNKGNFPGRFSGRQFSNSRSEMNVSTLELGDSALYLCASSFEANRGETQYFGPGTRLLVL.

As DNA, the CDR3 is TGTGCCAGGGGGGGGGACACCTACGAGCAGTACTTC. This codes for CARGGDTYEQYF. V and J are TRBV2 and TRBJ2-7, with D perhaps matching TRBD2 (7 bases). Trimming took off 9 bases at V and 2 bases at J, with 11 bases between the two ends. In germline, CDR1 is SNHLY, CDR2 FYNNEI. The CDR3 consists of 12 residues.

V is TRBV5-1 and J is TRBJ2-7; 10 nucleotides line up with TRBD2. V shed 0 bases, J shed 12 bases, and the junction held 6 bases outside the gene matches. Germline CDR1 reads SGHRS; CDR2 reads YFSETQ. This CDR3 has 13 amino acids. The CDR3 nucleotides are TGCGCCAGCAGCTTGGAGTCTAGCGGGAGAGTGTACTTC. Protein: CASSLESSGRVYF.